This TCR beta chain was observed in a study of T cell responses to AZD1222 COVID-19 vaccine (dated by TCRdb to about 2021). About the full investigation: TCR sequencing covered 233 trial participants: nearly 210 given two doses of AZD1222 and some 25 given two doses of MenACWY control vaccine. Trial participants were enrolled by age into subgroups of 18-55, 56-69 and 70-plus years, and about 150, 27 and 61 TCR-sequenced participants, respectively, were included in these subgroups.

The time point label, as the study defines it: baseline before first vaccination. Per the publication, the treatment or condition label means: meningococcal conjugate vaccine given as trial control. The vaccinee samples were drawn from two UK trials, COV001 and COV002, one of which was a single-blind randomized controlled phase 2/3 trial testing AZD1222 (ChAdOx1 nCoV-19) in healthy adults. Trial participant PBMC samples were collected at day 0 and day 28 after the second dose for TCRbeta chain sequencing. The CDR3 regions of human TCRbeta chains were subjected to immunosequencing. Concerning the study's data processing: TCRs in the repertoires were matched against a reference library of SARS-CoV-2-specific TCRs that had been generated with the MIRA antigen-specificity platform. Breadth was defined as the fraction of unique TCRs that were SARS-CoV-2-associated, and depth was defined as the fraction of total T cells that were SARS-CoV-2-associated. Using the MIRA data, each spike-specific TCR was assigned both to the spike region to which the TCR was reactive and to a CD4 or CD8 class. Log10-transformed breadth and depth values were compared by one-way ANOVA with Sidak's multiple comparisons tests. TCRdb took over this immuneACCESS table, retaining in-frame rearrangements with V and J assigned. Such tables are incomplete; in checked studies, under half of the missing clones stem from an unresolved V gene, and the remainder is unexplained. The DNA was the basis for D and trimming; V, J and clone size are from that table. In this sample the table shows around 160,000 clones, about 90% of which occur a single time. The ten largest clonotypes hold approximately 3% of the sample.

The paper as a whole reports these results and caveats: After two AZD1222 doses, spike-specific TCR breadth and depth were significantly higher than at day 0 and than in MenACWY recipients. The 56-69-year group was small, and its depth increase did not reach significance, likely because of low power. Because no day 14 peak-response samples were available, repertoires were characterized only after the peak T cell response. Most participants were white British and females outnumbered males, and the authors suggested that clonal diversity may have been underestimated. Reportedly, almost half of the unique spike-specific TCRs recognized epitopes lying outside the regions that are mutated in the B.1.351 and B.1.1.7 variants. Conclusions about previously exposed vaccinees were limited because only a handful of AZD1222 recipients were SARS-CoV-2 seropositive at baseline. The vaccine-associated CD4 TCRs covered the entire spike protein, and the dominant responses fell in regions 160-218 and 743-854.

Trimming takes 6 bases from V and 5 bases from J, and the germline ends sit 14 bases apart. There are 14 amino acids in the CDR3, from cysteine to phenylalanine inclusive. Left in the record is the CDR3 DNA by itself, 42 bases read in frame from the first base. Reading the germline V gene gives CDR1 MDHEN and CDR2 SYDVKM. In the case of this clone: What this receptor recognizes is not known. Base quality data are lacking; no much larger clone is found one base away.

This clonotype was obtained from an adult in good health. Sample: peripheral blood, taken on day 0 of MenACWY control vaccination. Rearrangement joined TRBV28 to TRBJ1-5; there is no confident call for the D gene. CDR3 protein: CASSEVYSDQPQHF. The DNA sequence is given as TGTGCCAGCAGCGAAGTTTACTCCGATCAGCCCCAGCATTTT.